These T cell receptor beta chains were read from a single sample in a study of T cell responses to AZD1222 COVID-19 vaccine. The assay was immunoSEQ multiplex PCR, and TCRdb's table has in-frame clones only and misses some. The table shows 90,000 to 120,000 clones, with 89% occurring only once. Sequenced material: peripheral blood, taken on day 0 of AZD1222 vaccination. The receptors originated from an adult in good health. CDR3s include the opening cysteine and the closing phenylalanine or tryptophan. Clone size appears in some rows only: once, few, many, or a class for an expanded clone.

j_call | clone_size | v_call | cdr3_aa
TRBJ2-7 | - | TRBV13 | CASSPNPGQGAYEQYF
TRBJ1-2 | - | TRBV18 | CARGRDRSYGYTF
TRBJ2-7 | - | TRBV28 | CASSFGLLRVGEQYF
TRBJ1-2 | - | TRBV6-6 | CAAGRVDGYTF
TRBJ1-2 | - | TRBV28 | CASSLGTGISGYTF
TRBJ2-1 | - | TRBV12-3/TRBV12-4 | CASSWEAYNEQFF
TRBJ1-3 | - | TRBV10-3 | CAITPGRSGNTIYF
TRBJ1-2 | - | TRBV6-5 | CASSPDRGGGYTF
TRBJ1-2 | once | TRBV30 | CAWLGGIYGYTF
TRBJ1-5 | - | TRBV12-3/TRBV12-4 | CASSFSNQPQHF
TRBJ2-1 | - | TRBV4-2 | CASSPPGGLAVNNEQFF
TRBJ1-4 | - | TRBV4-2 | CASSANPGARNEKLFF
TRBJ1-1 | - | TRBV24-1 | CATSDPAEGASAFF
TRBJ1-5 | - | TRBV5-1 | CASSLNGVGNQPQHF
TRBJ1-1 | - | TRBV30 | CAWSVQGPNTEAFF
TRBJ2-3 | - | TRBV9 | CASSVALATFTDTQYF
TRBJ2-2 | once | TRBV5-1 | CASTVAGELFF
TRBJ1-2 | - | TRBV4-1 | CASSQDRGRGVSYTF
TRBJ1-1 | - | TRBV9 | CASSVRPNTEAFF
TRBJ2-1 | - | TRBV4-1 | CASSQDGTSGIYEQFF
TRBJ1-3 | - | TRBV5-4 | CASSRDQSNTIYF
TRBJ2-2 | - | TRBV6-5 | CATGLANTGELFF